The clone carrying this TCR beta chain was recorded only once. Data came from immunoSEQ multiplex PCR; TCRdb stores just in-frame clones and leaves some out. The sample carries hundreds of thousands of clones, 90% recorded once. The V gene's germline CDR1 is SGHVS and CDR2 FQNEAQ. CDR3 length equals 15 residues. Trimming cost V 4 bases and J 3 bases, with 15 bases left between them. This specimen belongs to a study of cytomegalovirus exposure and HLA in healthy donors. V usage is TRBV7-8 and J usage is TRBJ1-1, with D possibly TRBD1 on 6 matching bases. The receptor was derived from a woman in her 30s in good health and CMV-seronegative. The sequenced sample was PBMCs. The CDR3 DNA is TGTGCCAGCAGCTCTACGATGGGGGGCCACACTGAAGCTTTCTTT. This gives the protein CASSSTMGGHTEAFF.